Presented here are 30 T cell receptor beta chains from one specimen sequenced in a study of blood T cell repertoires in COVID-19. Method: immunoSEQ multiplex PCR; TCRdb's copy keeps in-frame clones and lacks some. The sample has 350,000 to 450,000 clones; around nine tenths are singletons. Sequenced: peripheral blood. These TCRs come from a woman aged 60-75 years with COVID-19, enrolled during active disease.

The chain uses TRBV5-4 and TRBJ1-6; D uncertain. V was trimmed by 4 bases and J by 0 bases, leaving 8 bases between them. Germline CDR1 SGHNT, CDR2 YYREEE (reference sequence). The CDR3 totals 15 residues. The CDR3 DNA reads as TGTGCCAGCAGCCCCACGAGCTCCTATAATTCACCCCTCCACTTT. It encodes CASSPTSSYNSPLHF.

The rearrangement uses TRBV7-9 and TRBJ2-1, with D tentatively TRBD2 (5 bases). The CDR3 contains 16 residues. V was pared by 5 bases and J by 0 bases, with 14 bases between. The germline V gene encodes CDR1 SEHNR and CDR2 FQNEAQ (reference sequence). CDR3 sequence (DNA): TGTGCCAGCAGCCGGGGTTCCTTGAGCTCCTACAATGAGCAGTTCTTC. This gives the protein CASSRGSLSSYNEQFF. The full variable domain, completed using reference TRBV7-9 and TRBJ2-1, is DTGVSQNPRHKITKRGQNVTFRCDPISEHNRLYWYRQTLGQGPEFLTYFQNEAQLEKSRLLSDRFSAERPKGSFSTLEIQRTEQGDSAMYLCASSRGSLSSYNEQFFGPGTRLTVL.

This sequence joins TRBV7-2 and TRBJ1-1, with D tentatively TRBD1 (5 bases). V lost 1 base and J 6 bases, leaving 12 bases between the germline ends. The V gene's germline CDR1 is SGHTA and CDR2 FQGNSA. The CDR3 runs to 14 residues. CDR3 DNA sequence: TGTGCCAGCAGCTTAGGAGGGTGGGGGGCTGAAGCTTTCTTT. Encoded protein: CASSLGGWGAEAFF.

On this clone: The sample contains more than one DNA sequence encoding this CDR3. The chain joins TRBV7-3 to TRBJ1-2, with D perhaps matching TRBD1 (6 bases). Trimming removed 5 bases at V and 2 bases at J, with 9 bases between. CDR1 is SGHTA, CDR2 FQGTGA, per germline. This CDR3 is 13 amino acids long. The CDR3: CASSPGQNYGYTF. In nucleotides, the CDR3 is TGTGCCAGCAGCCCCGGACAGAACTATGGCTACACCTTC.

The chain uses TRBV10-3 and TRBJ2-7; a possible D gene is TRBD1 (6 bases). From germline, CDR1 is ENHRY and CDR2 SYGVKD. There are 14 residues in the CDR3. Trimming removed 7 bases from V and 1 base from J, with 14 bases in between. This CDR3 reads CAIIGQLGSYEQYF. The CDR3 DNA follows: TGTGCCATCATTGGACAGCTCGGGTCCTACGAGCAGTACTTC.

The chain has TRBV15 and TRBJ1-1, with 7 bases aligning to TRBD1. Looked up from germline, CDR1 is LNHNV and CDR2 is YYDKDF (reference sequence). The CDR3 has 14 residues. J gave up 6 bases and V 3 bases, and 7 bases lay outside the gene matches. CDR3: CATSRDRQGSEAFF. Written as DNA, the CDR3 is TGTGCCACCAGCAGGGATAGACAGGGCTCTGAAGCTTTCTTT.

The chain recombines TRBV5-6 with TRBJ1-2, with 8 bases matching TRBD1. With 4 bases clipped from V and 5 bases from J, the junction kept 13 bases outside the gene matches. The CDR3 is 16 amino acids. Germline V gene lookup returns CDR1 SGHDT and CDR2 YYEEEE. The CDR3 bases are TGTGCCAGCAGCCCCGCTTTTTCAGGGGGCACTTATGGCTACACCTTC. Encoded protein: CASSPAFSGGTYGYTF.

CDR3 in DNA: TGTGCCAGCAGTTCAGGGATCTCTGGAAACACCATATATTTT. Protein sequence: CASSSGISGNTIYF. The V gene is TRBV13, the J gene TRBJ1-3; tentative D call: TRBD1 (5 bases). The CDR3 runs 14 residues. Looked up from germline, CDR1 is PRHDT and CDR2 is FYEKMQ (reference sequence). V was shortened by 6 bases and J by 0 bases, with 9 bases between the two germline ends.

This chain uses TRBV5-1 with TRBJ1-6; 7 bases match TRBD1. The length of the CDR3 is 15 residues. V lost 3 bases, J lost 7 bases, and 7 bases stayed unmatched. In germline, CDR1 is SGHRS, CDR2 YFSETQ. CDR3 nucleotide sequence: TGCGCCAGCAGCTCTAGACAGGGTCAAAATTCACCCCTCCACTTT. Translating gives CASSSRQGQNSPLHF.

This chain joins TRBV29-1 and TRBJ1-6; 11 nucleotides line up with TRBD1. The CDR3 covers 13 residues. V shed 7 bases, J shed 9 bases, and the junction held 5 bases outside the gene matches. Germline V gene sequence: CDR1 SQVTM, CDR2 ANQGSEA. CDR3 DNA sequence: TGCAGCGCCGGAGGGACAGGGGGTTCACCCCTCCACTTT. Its translation is CSAGGTGGSPLHF.

This clone was counted a single time. J is TRBJ2-7 and V is TRBV19; 10 bases align to TRBD1. The junction had 9 bases not matched to a gene; V was cut back by 7 bases and J by 6 bases. The germline V gene has CDR1 LNHDA and CDR2 SQIVND (reference sequence). CDR3 size: 14 residues. The chain's CDR3 is CASTPGGTGAEQYF. CDR3 DNA sequence: TGTGCCAGTACCCCAGGGGGGACAGGGGCCGAGCAGTACTTC. Combining the CDR3 with reference TRBV19 and TRBJ2-7 gives the whole variable domain DGGITQSPKYLFRKEGQNVTLSCEQNLNHDAMYWYRQDPGQGLRLIYYSQIVNDFQKGDIAEGYSVSREKKESFPLTVTSAQKNPTAFYLCASTPGGTGAEQYFGPGTRLTVT.

The chain carries TRBV10-1 and TRBJ2-7, with 8 nucleotides matching TRBD1. V shed 7 bases, J shed 7 bases, and the junction held 12 bases outside the gene matches. Germline V lookup: CDR1 WNHNN, CDR2 SYGVQD (reference sequence). CDR3 length: 14 residues. Written as DNA, the CDR3 is TGCGCCAGCACCGCGACAGGGGACCCCGGGGAGCAGTACTTC. This gives the protein CASTATGDPGEQYF.

The V call is TRBV9, the J call TRBJ2-7; D call uncertain. Germline loops: CDR1 SGDLS, CDR2 YYNGEE. This CDR3 region has 12 residues. The ends were cut back, 4 bases at V and 5 bases at J, with 10 bases in the middle. CDR3 region: CASSLRSNEQYF. The CDR3 DNA is TGTGCCAGCAGCTTGAGGTCCAACGAGCAGTACTTC.

This chain connects TRBV19 to TRBJ2-2, with 7 bases that match TRBD1. This CDR3 has 16 residues. After removal of 6 bases from V and 3 bases from J, the junction contained 10 bases not matched to a gene. Germline CDR1 reads LNHDA; CDR2 reads SQIVND (reference sequence). The DNA for the CDR3 is TGTGCCAGTAGCCAACGGGGACAGACATACACCGGGGAGCTGTTTTTT. Translated, it gives CASSQRGQTYTGELFF. The variable domain in full, with the rest retrieved from reference TRBV19 and TRBJ2-2, is DGGITQSPKYLFRKEGQNVTLSCEQNLNHDAMYWYRQDPGQGLRLIYYSQIVNDFQKGDIAEGYSVSREKKESFPLTVTSAQKNPTAFYLCASSQRGQTYTGELFFGEGSRLTVL.

CDR3 residues: CASTLREQGGKNTEAFF. The CDR3 bases are TGTGCCAGCACGTTGAGGGAACAGGGGGGGAAGAACACTGAAGCTTTCTTT. The chain carries TRBV2 and TRBJ1-1; 8 bases agree with TRBD1. Looked up from germline, CDR1 is SNHLY and CDR2 is FYNNEI. CDR3 length: 17 amino acids. Germline trimming cut 7 bases from V and 1 base from J; bases unmatched to any gene: 14. Filled out from reference TRBV2 and TRBJ1-1, the complete variable domain reads EPEVTQTPSHQVTQMGQEVILRCVPISNHLYFYWYRQILGQKVEFLVSFYNNEISEKSEIFDDQFSVERPDGSNFTLKIRSTKLEDSAMYFCASTLREQGGKNTEAFFGQGTRLTVV.

The chain recombines TRBV6-5 with TRBJ2-7; D may be TRBD1 (5 bases). The CDR3 runs 15 residues. Deletions cut 0 bases from V and 1 base from J, with 10 bases between. Looked up from germline, CDR1 is MNHEY and CDR2 is SVGAGI. Here the CDR3 reads CASSYSKAGSYEQYF. DNA for the CDR3: TGTGCCAGCAGTTACTCGAAGGCAGGGTCCTACGAGCAGTACTTC.

The chain joins TRBV7-2 to TRBJ2-2; D not resolved. The CDR3 totals 12 residues. V lost 5 bases and J 4 bases, leaving 5 bases between the germline ends. Germline CDR1 reads SGHTA; CDR2 reads FQGNSA. The CDR3 DNA sequence: TGTGCCAGCAGCCCTTTCACCGGGGAGCTGTTTTTT. Translation: CASSPFTGELFF.

The rearrangement links TRBV2 to TRBJ2-7; D is unresolved. The CDR3 consists of 15 residues. In germline, CDR1 is SNHLY, CDR2 FYNNEI. V lost 5 bases and J 2 bases, leaving 16 bases between the germline ends. The CDR3 sequence: CASSPSKIRTYEQYF. CDR3 in DNA: TGTGCCAGCAGTCCTTCAAAAATCAGAACCTACGAGCAGTACTTC.

DNA for the CDR3: TGTGCCAGCAGCCCCGCGGGGCCGGCCTACGAGCAGTACTTC. The encoded protein is CASSPAGPAYEQYF. This chain connects TRBV9 to TRBJ2-7; D is possibly TRBD2 (6 bases). The CDR3 is made up of 14 amino acids. The germline CDR1 and CDR2 sequences are SGDLS and YYNGEE. Trimming pared 4 bases from V and 2 bases from J, leaving 13 bases between. Full variable domain (remainder filled in from reference TRBV9 and TRBJ2-7): DSGVTQTPKHLITATGQRVTLRCSPRSGDLSVYWYQQSLDQGLQFLIQYYNGEERAKGNILERFSAQQFPDLHSELNLSSLELGDSALYFCASSPAGPAYEQYFGPGTRLTVT.

The chain recombines TRBV29-1 with TRBJ1-1, with D perhaps matching TRBD1 (6 bases). Germline CDR1 and CDR2: SQVTM and ANQGSEA. The ends were cut back, 0 bases at V and 5 bases at J, with 7 bases in the middle. The CDR3 is 12 amino acids. CDR3: CSVEEQGTEAFF. CDR3 nucleotide sequence: TGCAGCGTTGAAGAGCAGGGGACTGAAGCTTTCTTT. Looking up the rest from reference TRBV29-1 and TRBJ1-1 gives the full variable domain: SAVISQKPSRDICQRGTSLTIQCQVDSQVTMMFWYRQQPGQSLTLIATANQGSEATYESGFVIDKFPISRPNLTFSTLTVSNMSPEDSSIYLCSVEEQGTEAFFGQGTRLTVV.

The chain is built from TRBV11-2 and TRBJ2-7; maybe TRBD1 (6 bases). Germline CDR1 reads SGHAT; CDR2 reads FQNNGV. Deletions cut 5 bases from V and 2 bases from J, with 19 bases between. This CDR3 is built from 16 residues. DNA of the CDR3: TGTGCCAGCAGCCCTCCCTTGAGTGCAGGGGCCTACGAGCAGTACTTC. This sequence encodes CASSPPLSAGAYEQYF.

The chain couples TRBV25-1 to TRBJ1-2, with 7 nucleotides matching TRBD1. J lost 0 bases, V lost 6 bases, and 4 bases had no gene match. Germline lookup yields CDR1 MGHDK and CDR2 SYGVNS. There are 14 residues in the CDR3. CDR3 coding DNA: TGTGCCAGCAGCATCGGGACAGCTAACTATGGCTACACCTTC. Its protein product is CASSIGTANYGYTF.

About this clone: A junction boundary mismatches the germline segment, possibly from a read error. The chain joins TRBV5-1 to TRBJ2-3; 13 positions agree with TRBD2. CDR1 is SGHRS and CDR2 is YFSETQ in the germline V gene. The CDR3 runs to 19 residues. This CDR3 is CASSLGLAGTSGSTDTQYF. DNA of the CDR3: TGCGCCAGCAGTTTGGGACTAGCGGGGACTAGCGGGAGCACAGATACGCAGTATTTT.

V and J are TRBV12-3 or TRBV12-4 and TRBJ1-1, with no clear D. V was pared by 5 bases and J by 1 base, with 5 bases between. The CDR3 consists of 12 residues. The DNA of the CDR3 is TGTGCCAGCAGTAGGAGGAACACTGAAGCTTTCTTT. It translates to CASSRRNTEAFF.

This chain joins TRBV19 and TRBJ1-3, with TRBD1 identical over 9 bases. V lost 3 bases to trimming and J lost 3 bases; unmatched junction nucleotides: 9. Per germline, CDR1 LNHDA and CDR2 SQIVND (reference sequence). The CDR3 spans 17 residues. The CDR3 loop is CASSMEERTGDGNTIYF. Written as DNA, the CDR3 is TGTGCCAGTAGTATGGAAGAGAGGACAGGGGATGGAAACACCATATATTTT. The entire variable domain, with the rest obtained from reference TRBV19 and TRBJ1-3, is as follows: DGGITQSPKYLFRKEGQNVTLSCEQNLNHDAMYWYRQDPGQGLRLIYYSQIVNDFQKGDIAEGYSVSREKKESFPLTVTSAQKNPTAFYLCASSMEERTGDGNTIYFGEGSWLTVV.

This clone was seen more than once but under ten times. The gene calls are TRBV15 and TRBJ1-5; tentatively, D is TRBD1 (5 bases). Trimming pared 5 bases from V and 6 bases from J, leaving 17 bases between. CDR1 and CDR2 (germline): LNHNV, YYDKDF (reference sequence). This CDR3 region has 15 residues. The CDR3 reads CATSVQTGGGQPQHF. CDR3 bases: TGTGCCACCAGCGTACAGACTGGGGGGGGTCAGCCCCAGCATTTT.

The V call is TRBV6-5, the J call TRBJ1-4; no reliable D call. This CDR3 region has 15 residues. V shed 0 bases and J shed 0 bases, with 5 bases lying between them. CDR1 and CDR2 from the germline V gene are MNHEY and SVGAGI. The CDR3 reads CASSYSRATNEKLFF. As DNA, the CDR3 is TGTGCCAGCAGTTACTCCCGTGCAACTAATGAAAAACTGTTTTTT.

The rearrangement joins TRBV7-2 to TRBJ2-6, with TRBD2 matching 10 bases. The V and J ends lost 5 bases and 0 bases, in that order; junction bases with no gene match: 7. There are 18 residues in the CDR3. Germline CDR1 SGHTA, CDR2 FQGNSA. Here the CDR3 DNA reads TGTGCCAGCAGCCCCCAGCGGGGGGGGGTCTCTGGGGCCAACGTCCTGACTTTC. It is translated as CASSPQRGGVSGANVLTF.

The rearrangement joins TRBV6-5 to TRBJ1-3; 11 nucleotides match TRBD1. Germline V gene sequence: CDR1 MNHEY, CDR2 SVGAGI. The CDR3 contains 15 residues. The V and J ends lost 8 bases and 2 bases, in that order; junction bases with no gene match: 5. In nucleotides, the CDR3 is TGTGCCAGCGGTTTGGACAGGGGGCCTGGAAACACCATATATTTT. It translates to CASGLDRGPGNTIYF.

The CDR3 nucleotides read TGCGCCAGCAGCCAAGGGGCTTCAGGACAGGGTGCTAACTATGGCTACACCTTC. Its translation: CASSQGASGQGANYGYTF. The chain is built from TRBV4-1 and TRBJ1-2, with 8 bases fitting TRBD1. The CDR3 extends over 18 amino acids. V lost 1 base, J lost 0 bases, and 10 bases stayed unmatched. Germline values: CDR1 MGHRA, CDR2 YSYEKL.